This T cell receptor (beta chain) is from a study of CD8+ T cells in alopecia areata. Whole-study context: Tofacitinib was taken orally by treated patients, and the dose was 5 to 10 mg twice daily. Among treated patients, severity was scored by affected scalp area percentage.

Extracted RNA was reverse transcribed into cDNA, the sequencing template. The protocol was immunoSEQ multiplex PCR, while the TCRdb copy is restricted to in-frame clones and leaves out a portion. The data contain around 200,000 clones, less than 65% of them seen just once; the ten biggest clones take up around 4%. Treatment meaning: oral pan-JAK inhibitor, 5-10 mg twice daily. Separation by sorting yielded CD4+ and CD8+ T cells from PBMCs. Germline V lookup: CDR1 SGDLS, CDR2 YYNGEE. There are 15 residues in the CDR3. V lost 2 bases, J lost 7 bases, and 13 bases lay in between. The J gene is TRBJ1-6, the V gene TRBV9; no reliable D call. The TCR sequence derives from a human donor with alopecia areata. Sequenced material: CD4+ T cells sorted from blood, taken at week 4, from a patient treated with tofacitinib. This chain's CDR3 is CASSVSGVANSPLHF. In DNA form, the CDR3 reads TGTGCCAGCAGCGTCAGTGGGGTTGCCAATTCACCCCTCCACTTT.